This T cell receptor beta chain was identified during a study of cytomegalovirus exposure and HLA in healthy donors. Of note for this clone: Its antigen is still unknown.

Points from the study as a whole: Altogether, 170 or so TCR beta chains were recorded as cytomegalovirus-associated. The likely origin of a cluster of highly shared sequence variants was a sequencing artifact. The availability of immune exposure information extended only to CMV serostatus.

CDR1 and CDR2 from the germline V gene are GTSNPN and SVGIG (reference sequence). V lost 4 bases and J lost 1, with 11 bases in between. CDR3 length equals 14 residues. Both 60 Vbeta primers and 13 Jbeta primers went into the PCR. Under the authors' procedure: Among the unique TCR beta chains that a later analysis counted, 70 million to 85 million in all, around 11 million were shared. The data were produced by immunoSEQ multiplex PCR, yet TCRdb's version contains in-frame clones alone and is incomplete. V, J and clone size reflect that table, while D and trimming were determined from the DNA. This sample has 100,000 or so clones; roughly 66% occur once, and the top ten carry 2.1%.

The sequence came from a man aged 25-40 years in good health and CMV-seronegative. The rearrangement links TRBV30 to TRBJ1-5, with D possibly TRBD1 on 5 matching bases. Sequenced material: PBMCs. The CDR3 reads CAWTTELSNQPQHF. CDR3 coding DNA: TGTGCCTGGACGACAGAATTAAGCAATCAGCCCCAGCATTTT.